The source of this T cell receptor (beta chain) is a study of CD8+ T cells in alopecia areata (dated by TCRdb to 2016 to 2018). Describing the broader study: The treated patients took part in an open-label pilot trial in which moderate-to-severe alopecia areata was treated with oral tofacitinib at 5 to 10 mg twice daily. Tofacitinib was given for 6 to 18 months, followed by 6 months of follow-up off drug to assess delayed response and recurrence. The study used high-throughput TCRbeta sequencing to examine T cell clonal expansion in alopecia areata, in both the C3H/HeJ mouse model and human patients. Scalp tissue and sorted CD4+ and CD8+ peripheral blood T cells from patchy and totalis/universalis alopecia areata patients and from healthy controls were covered by human TCRbeta sequencing. Patients on tofacitinib were biopsied at baseline and after 4 and 24 weeks of treatment, and several of the patients also had a later scalp biopsy. Scalp clonality was compared across normal scalp (n=4), patchy alopecia areata scalp (n=8), and alopecia totalis/universalis scalp (n=8). RNA was obtained with the PAXgene miRNA kit for fixed scalp, the miRNeasy kit for PBMCs, and the RNeasy kit for mouse skin. immunoSEQ multiplex PCR using 35 Vbeta forward primers and 13 Jbeta reverse primers was used to amplify TCRbeta CDR3 regions.

Findings and caveats that apply to the study as a whole: Shared TCR sequences between patients were less evident than in mice, which may be partly attributable to HLA diversity in the patient population. Scalp TCR repertoire analysis is complicated because resident alphabeta T cells in normal human skin are also sequenced, whereas mouse skin is dominated by gammadelta T cells. Compared with normal scalp, lesional scalp had higher clonality and more expanded CD8+ clones, particularly in alopecia totalis/universalis, a pattern that suggests antigenic drive.

The time point label, read with the paper, signifies: baseline before oral tofacitinib. From alopecia areata patients, peripheral blood was collected along with lesional scalp punch biopsies. PBMCs were separated by density centrifugation and stained for CD3, CD4 and CD8, after which CD4+ and CD8+ T cells were sorted on a FACSAria. Comments on this clone: The antigen it recognizes is unknown. Base quality data are lacking; no much larger clone is found one base away.

Libraries were built with the immunoSEQ multiplex PCR assay. For TCR sequencing, RNA was extracted from every sample and reverse transcribed into cDNA to serve as template. First-strand cDNA was synthesized with SuperScript III using a 2:1 mix of oligo-dT and random hexamers. Amplification bias was assessed with a synthetic immune receptor repertoire, and residual bias was removed computationally. The original pipeline was this. Raw reads were preprocessed to remove errors, and CDR3 was defined by IMGT conventions from the conserved cysteine to phenylalanine. Clonality was computed as 1 minus the Shannon entropy, with the entropy normalized by log2 of the number of productive unique TCRs. Scalp TCRbeta sequences were cross-referenced with sorted blood CD4 and CD8 repertoires so that the CD4 or CD8 identity of scalp clones could be inferred. Imported from immuneACCESS, the table was reduced by TCRdb to in-frame sequences with V and J called. These copies leave out some clones; in studies compared against another copy, an unresolved V gene accounts for under half, and the cause of the remainder is not known. D and trimming were read from the DNA, whereas the V and J calls and clone size are those reported in that table. The sample table shows 170,000 or so clones, and approximately 56% are seen once. Roughly 14% of the sample belongs to the ten largest clones.

The V and J ends are trimmed by 1 base and 1 base, leaving 13 bases between them. From the cysteine through the phenylalanine, the CDR3 covers 16 amino acids. Only the CDR3 portion is preserved as DNA: 48 bases, with reading frame beginning at the first base. In the germline V gene (reference sequence), CDR1 corresponds to SEHNR and CDR2 to FQNEAQ. This chain joins TRBV7-9 to TRBJ1-1; TRBD1 is a possible D gene, resting on 5 matching bases. The sequence was collected from a human donor with alopecia areata. The starting material was CD4+ T cells sorted from blood, obtained at week 0. The DNA is as follows: TGTGCCAGCAGCTTAGGGACGACGACAGAGAACACTGAAGCTTTCTTT. It translates to CASSLGTTTENTEAFF.